Listed below are T cell receptor beta chains from one sample, sequenced in a study of regulatory T cells in long-lasting Graves disease. TCRdb re-called the multiplex PCR reads through MiXCR, storing one row per CDR3 protein. This repertoire shows some 350,000 distinct CDR3 sequences, 15% to 20% found once; its top ten account for about 19%. These data are also associated with another study on T cells in Graves' hyperthyroidism and ophthalmopathy.

Source: peripheral blood mononuclear cells (PBMCs), taken at new diagnosis, from a patient treated with antithyroid drugs. The receptor set was obtained from a woman aged 18-29 years with Graves disease. CDR3s include the opening cysteine and the closing phenylalanine or tryptophan. The D gene is left open where the match is weak. Not every row has a clone size; where given, it reads once, few, many or a size class.

D,size,J,V,CDR3,DNA
TRBD2,many,TRBJ2-7,TRBV2,CATSRGGYEQYF,TGTGCCACCTCTCGGGGGGGTTACGAGCAGTACTTC
-,many,TRBJ2-7,TRBV7-3,CASSPGGHTYEQYF,TGTGCCAGCAGCCCCGGGGGTCACACCTACGAGCAGTACTTC
TRBD1,many,TRBJ2-5,TRBV5-1,CASSWGQYQETQYF,TGCGCCAGCAGCTGGGGACAGTACCAAGAGACCCAGTACTTC
-,many,TRBJ2-5,TRBV7-3,CASSLTSRETQYF,TGTGCCAGCAGCTTAACCAGTAGGGAGACCCAGTACTTC
-,many,TRBJ1-2,TRBV27,CASRETGNGYTF,TGTGCCAGCAGGGAAACAGGGAACGGCTACACCTTC
-,many,TRBJ1-4,TRBV6-5,CASSYTTVPNEKLFF,TGTGCCAGCAGTTATACGACAGTACCTAATGAAAAACTGTTTTTT
TRBD1,-,TRBJ1-5,TRBV20-1,CSATDRVSNQPQHF,TGCAGTGCTACGGACAGGGTTAGCAATCAGCCCCAGCATTTT
-,-,TRBJ1-2,TRBV14,CASSQVGGGKGYTF,TGTGCCAGCAGCCAAGTCGGAGGGGGGAAAGGCTACACCTTC
-,-,TRBJ2-1,TRBV4-2,CASSQRRDSEYNEQFF,TGTGCCAGCAGCCAAAGGAGGGACAGCGAGTACAATGAGCAGTTCTTC
-,many,TRBJ2-1,TRBV20-1,CSARDRSGAYNEQFF,TGCAGTGCTAGAGATCGGTCGGGAGCCTACAATGAGCAGTTCTTC
-,many,TRBJ2-1,TRBV12-3/TRBV12-4,CASSLGLQGTNEQFF,TGTGCCAGCAGTTTAGGACTTCAGGGGACCAATGAGCAGTTCTTC
TRBD2,few,TRBJ2-1,TRBV6-1,CASSNPGLAGVEQFF,TGTGCCAGCAGTAACCCGGGACTAGCGGGAGTTGAGCAGTTCTTC
TRBD1,-,TRBJ2-2,TRBV29-1,CSVEGVLDREDTGELFF,TGCAGCGTTGAAGGAGTCCTGGACAGGGAGGACACCGGGGAGCTGTTTTTT
-,many,TRBJ1-2,TRBV28,CASSLSPTDGYTF,TGTGCCAGCAGTTTGTCTCCGACGGATGGCTACACCTTC
TRBD2,many,TRBJ2-7,TRBV7-2,CATSWAGGQDEQYF,TGTGCCACCTCGTGGGCGGGAGGGCAGGACGAGCAGTACTTC
TRBD1,-,TRBJ2-2,TRBV30,CAWSSRQGRTGELFF,TGTGCCTGGAGTTCCCGACAGGGGCGGACCGGGGAGCTGTTTTTT
-,many,TRBJ1-2,TRBV6-2/TRBV6-3,CASSIGGANYGYTF,TGTGCCAGCAGCATCGGGGGAGCTAACTATGGCTACACCTTC
TRBD2,-,TRBJ2-1,TRBV15,CATSREAGGVNEQFF,TGTGCCACCAGCAGAGAGGCGGGAGGGGTGAATGAGCAGTTCTTC
-,-,TRBJ1-1,TRBV2,CASSEAGDTEAFF,TGTGCCAGCAGTGAAGCGGGGGACACTGAAGCTTTCTTT
-,-,TRBJ2-7,TRBV29-1,CSVVVAAAYEQYF,TGCAGCGTTGTGGTTGCGGCCGCCTACGAGCAGTACTTC
-,few,TRBJ1-6,TRBV11-3,CASSLDQSSPLHF,TGTGCCAGCAGCTTAGATCAAAGTTCGCCCCTCCACTTT
-,many,TRBJ2-3,TRBV2,CASRDLFGASTDTQYF,TGTGCCAGCAGGGATCTGTTCGGGGCTAGCACAGATACGCAGTATTTT
TRBD1,many,TRBJ1-5,TRBV11-2,CASSLGSLDRVQPQHF,TGTGCCAGCAGCTTAGGGTCCCTTGACAGGGTTCAGCCCCAGCATTTT
TRBD2,few,TRBJ2-3,TRBV29-1,CSVVGSGGADTQYF,TGCAGCGTTGTCGGTAGCGGGGGGGCAGATACGCAGTATTTT
TRBD1,many,TRBJ1-2,TRBV2,CASSGGQNYGYTF,TGTGCCAGCAGTGGGGGACAGAACTATGGCTACACCTTC
-,many,TRBJ1-4,TRBV11-2,CASSVRTNEKLFF,TGTGCCAGCAGCGTCAGAACCAATGAAAAACTGTTTTTT
TRBD1,many,TRBJ1-5,TRBV18,CASSLIAGQGLTQPQHF,TGTGCCAGCTCACTCATAGCCGGACAGGGCCTGACGCAGCCCCAGCATTTT